These 5 T cell receptor beta chains share one sample of origin, sequenced in a study. Treg sorting used a CD4+CD25+CD127-/low gate. TCRdb re-analysed the 5' RACE reads in MiXCR, keeping a single row per CDR3 protein. The sample yields approximately 11,000 distinct CDR3 sequences, over 25% seen once. The sequenced sample was Tregs sorted from a lymph node. These receptor sequences come from a female donor with breast cancer.

Comments on this clonotype: A much larger clone lies one base from this, so it may be a read error. The CDR3 sequence is CSVEAGGGIKQYF. CDR3 sequence (DNA): TGCAGCGTTGAAGCCGGGGGAGGCATCAAGCAGTACTTC. The chain couples TRBV29-1 to TRBJ2-7, with D tentatively TRBD2 (6 bases). Germline loops: CDR1 SQVTM, CDR2 ANQGSEA. The length of the CDR3 is 13 residues. Trimming pared 1 base from V and 8 bases from J, leaving 15 bases between.

This clonotype is categorized as medium-sized. V and J are TRBV7-9 and TRBJ2-1, with a tentative D call TRBD2 (6 bases). Looked up from germline, CDR1 is SEHNR and CDR2 is FQNEAQ (reference sequence). CDR3 length: 15 amino acids. The ends were cut back, 4 bases at V and 3 bases at J, with 13 bases in the middle. CDR3: CASSSKLADYNEQFF. For the CDR3, the DNA is TGTGCCAGCAGCTCCAAACTAGCTGACTACAATGAGCAGTTCTTC.

Details on this clonotype: The junction departs from germline at one end; a sequencing error may be responsible. J is TRBJ1-3 and V is TRBV7-9; 9 bases match TRBD1. The CDR3 loop spans 18 amino acids. CDR1 is SEHNR and CDR2 is FQNEAQ in the germline V gene (reference sequence). The CDR3 is CANSFPTVDRGSGNTIYF. CDR3 sequence (DNA): TGTGCCAACAGCTTTCCGACGGTGGACAGGGGCTCTGGAAACACCATATATTTT.

This clonotype was counted a few times. The chain links TRBV20-1 to TRBJ1-1; D is unclear. Per germline, CDR1 DFQATT and CDR2 SNEGSKA (reference sequence). The CDR3 has 12 residues. Trimming pared 7 bases from V and 1 base from J, leaving 10 bases between. The CDR3 region has the DNA TGCAGTGGCCGAGCGGGGAACACTGAAGCTTTCTTT. This gives the protein CSGRAGNTEAFF.

The chain uses TRBV9 and TRBJ2-1; 8 nucleotides agree with TRBD2. There are 15 residues in the CDR3. CDR1 is SGDLS and CDR2 is YYNGEE in the germline V gene. After removal of 0 bases from V and 4 bases from J, the junction contained 3 bases not matched to a gene. This CDR3 is CASSVGTSGYNEQFF. The CDR3 region has the DNA TGTGCCAGCAGCGTAGGAACTAGCGGATACAATGAGCAGTTCTTC.